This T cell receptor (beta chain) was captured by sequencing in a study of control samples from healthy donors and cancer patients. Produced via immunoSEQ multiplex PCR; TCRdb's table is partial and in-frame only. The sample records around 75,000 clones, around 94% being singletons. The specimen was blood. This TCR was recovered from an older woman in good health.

CDR3 protein: CASSYSMRGWGYTF. DNA for the CDR3: TGTGCCAGCAGTTACTCGATGAGGGGATGGGGCTACACCTTC. The V call is TRBV6-5, the J call TRBJ1-2; the D gene is possibly TRBD1 (5 bases). The CDR3 sequence is 14 residues long. Germline loops: CDR1 MNHEY, CDR2 SVGAGI. With 0 bases removed from V and 8 bases from J, the gap between germline ends came to 13 bases.